The 4 T cell receptor beta chains below were found in one sample sequenced in a study of early T cells in non-severe SARS-CoV-2 infection. MiXCR, applied by TCRdb to the 5' RACE reads, yields one record per CDR3 protein. This sample has about 64,000 distinct CDR3 sequences, with roughly 13% found just once. The sequenced material came from whole blood. All receptors derive from an adult who was a healthcare worker with PCR-confirmed SARS-CoV-2 infection or an uninfected control (not recorded which).

This clonotype has more than one count but fewer than ten. The chain joins TRBV11-2 to TRBJ2-1, with no clear D. Germline V gene data show CDR1 as SGHAT and CDR2 as FQNNGV. The CDR3 sequence is 15 residues long. Trimming shortened V by 6 bases and J by 1 base, and 13 bases separated the two germline ends. CDR3 nucleotide sequence: TGTGCCAGCAGGACCCTGGATAGTTCCTACAATGAGCAGTTCTTC. Protein product: CASRTLDSSYNEQFF.

This clonotype showed up many times. This chain links TRBV15 with TRBJ2-5; D gene ambiguous. Germline lookup yields CDR1 LNHNV and CDR2 YYDKDF (reference sequence). The CDR3 is 15 amino acids. Between the trimmed V and J ends, which lost 0 bases and 3 bases, there was a span of 11 bases. In nucleotides, the CDR3 is TGTGCCACCAGCAGAGATACCACCCGGAAAGAGACCCAGTACTTC. Protein: CATSRDTTRKETQYF.

V and J are TRBV7-9 and TRBJ1-4; tentatively, D is TRBD1 (6 bases). Germline CDR1 and CDR2: SEHNR and FQNEAQ (reference sequence). V lost 5 bases, J lost 3 bases, and 16 bases lay in between. The length of the CDR3 is 16 residues. The DNA for the CDR3 is TGTGCCAGCAGCACATCTCTACAGGGCGCTAATGAAAAACTGTTTTTT. Its translation: CASSTSLQGANEKLFF. Using reference TRBV7-9 and TRBJ1-4 for the parts outside the CDR3, the full variable domain is DTGVSQNPRHKITKRGQNVTFRCDPISEHNRLYWYRQTLGQGPEFLTYFQNEAQLEKSRLLSDRFSAERPKGSFSTLEIQRTEQGDSAMYLCASSTSLQGANEKLFFGSGTQLSVL.

This chain links TRBV6-6 with TRBJ2-7; 9 bases are shared with TRBD1. Germline CDR1 and CDR2: MNHNY and SVGAGI (reference sequence). With V trimmed by 2 bases and J by 3 bases, 2 bases remained unmatched. This CDR3 is 14 amino acids long. Here the CDR3 reads CASSYTGQGYEQYF. The CDR3 bases are TGTGCCAGCAGTTACACGGGACAGGGCTACGAGCAGTACTTC.